This T cell receptor (beta chain) was identified during a study of tissue T cells after allogeneic stem cell transplantation. General observations from the study: Which tissue TCRs were alloreactive or antigen-specific was not determined. Some clones might be persisting host cells. Sampling depth was limited, and the cohort was small and clinically varied.

Of note for this clone: Its antigen is currently unknown. Genes and germline come from the mouse. The CDR3 end is not reached by the read, which stops 1 residue before it; the germline J gene fills it in.

J lost 3 bases, V lost 5 bases, and 2 bases had no gene match. The CDR3 loop spans 15 amino acids. Germline assignment: CDR1 KGHPV and CDR2 FQNQEV (reference sequence). Profiling relied on immunoSEQ multiplex PCR, and the TCRdb table lists in-frame clones only, not all of them. Here the sample spans a few thousand clones, about 48% being singletons. Time point denoted: mouse harvest day 14 after allogeneic transplant. Each mouse received 10^7 T-cell-depleted marrow cells plus 10^6 splenic CD5+ T cells by tail vein. The chain joins TRBV26 to TRBJ2-4, with TRBD2 matching 13 bases. This receptor was identified in a female BALB/c mouse given C57BL/6 T cells with graft-versus-host disease after an allogeneic hematopoietic cell transplant. The sample taken for sequencing was gut tissue. The DNA read from the CDR3 is TGTGCCAGCAGTTGGGACTGGGGGGGGCAAAACACCTTGTAC. This gives the protein CASSWDWGGQNTLY. The CDR3 in full is CASSWDWGGQNTLYF.